This T cell receptor (beta chain) was obtained from a study of cytomegalovirus exposure and HLA in healthy donors. Across the study: In a later analysis, it was reported that the 110 or so validation repertoires had been produced on the same platform as the roughly 700 repertoires belonging to the first cohort.

TCRdb's table, derived via immunoSEQ multiplex PCR, lists solely in-frame clones and lacks some. The sample gives 300,000 to 400,000 clones, 70% to 90% of which show up once; roughly 0.96% is in the top ten. Trimming removed 3 bases from V and 2 bases from J, with 17 bases in between. In germline, CDR1 is MNHNS, CDR2 SASEGT. The CDR3 extends over 17 amino acids. Overall study results and limits: Confirmation in vitro established that a few CMV-associated chains were specific for CMV antigens. Reports described diagnosis of cytomegalovirus status by the classifier as highly specific and sensitive. The TCR clusters that emerged in the first cohort tended, a later analysis found, to co-occur in the 110 or so validation repertoires.

As to this clone: Its antigen is not known.

The chain links TRBV6-1 to TRBJ1-3; D call uncertain. Sequencing was carried out using PBMCs. The sequence came from a man in his thirties or forties in good health and CMV-seronegative. The chain's CDR3 is CASSDRGRSNAGNTIYF. The DNA for the CDR3 is TGTGCCAGCAGTGATCGGGGAAGGTCTAATGCTGGAAACACCATATATTTT.